These 10 T cell receptor beta chains were sequenced from one sample in a study of beta chain features in type 1 diabetes. The investigators reverse transcribed all of the isolated RNA, so they sequenced expressed TCRB transcripts. The method was immunoSEQ multiplex PCR; TCRdb's version includes in-frame clones alone and lacks a portion of them. Here the sample spans around 20,000 clones, about two thirds being singletons. These receptors have no identified antigens. Findings of the study overall: All four CD4+ subsets from Type 1 diabetes patients carried moderately but significantly shorter TCRB CDR3s.

The sequencing sample was made of Tregs from blood. Source of these receptors: a young man with type 1 diabetes.

This chain links TRBV5-4 with TRBJ2-1, with 8 positions matching TRBD2. The V segment lost 4 bases and the J segment 6 bases; nucleotides outside the gene matches: 12. Per the germline V gene, CDR1 is SGHNT and CDR2 is YYREEE (reference sequence). The CDR3 runs 16 residues. The CDR3 sequence is CASSRDGGALSNEQFF. The CDR3 DNA reads as TGTGCCAGCAGCCGGGACGGGGGGGCCCTTTCCAATGAGCAGTTCTTC.

The chain couples TRBV7-9 to TRBJ2-7; tentative D call: TRBD2 (6 bases). The CDR3 has 14 residues. Germline CDR1 is SEHNR and CDR2 is FQNEAQ (reference sequence). V lost 0 bases, J lost 9 bases, and 15 bases lay in between. The CDR3 here is CASSLARDAGPQYF. Here the CDR3 DNA reads TGTGCCAGCAGCTTAGCGCGGGACGCGGGACCGCAGTACTTC.

Here the CDR3 reads CASSRLPGTQYF. The CDR3, as DNA: TGTGCCAGCAGCCGTCTGCCCGGGACCCAGTACTTC. This chain links TRBV11-2 with TRBJ2-5; D unclear. Germline V gene lookup returns CDR1 SGHAT and CDR2 FQNNGV. The length of the CDR3 is 12 residues. Trimming took off 5 bases at V and 7 bases at J, with 11 bases between the two ends.

The chain recombines TRBV5-6 with TRBJ2-7; D possibly corresponds to TRBD1 (6 bases). The CDR3 length is 12 residues. Germline V gene data show CDR1 as SGHDT and CDR2 as YYEEEE. V shed 4 bases and J shed 5 bases, with 10 bases lying between them. DNA of the CDR3: TGTGCCAGCAGCCTACAGGGAGACGAGCAGTACTTC. It is translated as CASSLQGDEQYF.

The rearrangement links TRBV6-1 to TRBJ2-1; 8 positions match TRBD1. Germline V CDR1 and CDR2: MNHNS, SASEGT. The CDR3 spans 16 residues. V was clipped by 2 bases and J by 4 bases; unmatched bases: 7. CDR3 sequence reads: CASSEPRGQGYNEQFF. In DNA, the CDR3 is TGTGCCAGCAGTGAACCCCGAGGACAGGGATACAATGAGCAGTTCTTC.

The gene calls are TRBV4-3 and TRBJ2-5; 7 bases line up with TRBD2. In germline, CDR1 is LGHNA, CDR2 YSLEER. V lost 0 bases, J lost 1 base, and 5 bases stayed unmatched. The CDR3 extends over 16 amino acids. The DNA of the CDR3 is TGCGCCAGCAGCCAAGACGCGGGGGTCTCCCAAGAGACCCAGTACTTC. Its translation: CASSQDAGVSQETQYF.

The chain is built from TRBV6-5 and TRBJ1-6; TRBD1 matches at 10 bases. Germline-derived CDR1 and CDR2 are MNHEY and SVGAGI. V shed 5 bases and J 10 bases; nucleotides not matched to a gene: 8. The CDR3 runs 15 residues. The chain's CDR3 is CASSPPGQGRSPLHF. DNA for the CDR3: TGTGCCAGCAGTCCTCCGGGACAGGGGAGGTCACCCCTCCACTTT.

The CDR3 loop is CASRPTRDRGPGAFF. The CDR3 region has the DNA TGTGCCAGCAGGCCGACCCGGGACAGGGGGCCGGGAGCTTTCTTT. The rearrangement uses TRBV6-1 and TRBJ1-1, with 12 bases matching TRBD1. This CDR3 has 15 amino acids. Germline CDR1 MNHNS, CDR2 SASEGT. The V segment lost 6 bases and the J segment 10 bases; nucleotides outside the gene matches: 12.

This chain connects TRBV6-5 to TRBJ2-3, with 9 bases matching TRBD2. Germline CDR1 is MNHEY and CDR2 is SVGAGI. With V trimmed by 6 bases and J by 3 bases, 7 bases remained unmatched. The CDR3 has 15 residues. The CDR3 sequence: CASRRGTSFTDTQYF. Written as DNA, the CDR3 is TGTGCCAGCAGGAGGGGGACTAGCTTTACAGATACGCAGTATTTT.

This clone came up a few times. The chain combines TRBV18 with TRBJ2-1; D not certain. The CDR3 is 15 amino acids. Per germline, CDR1 KGHSH and CDR2 LQKENI. V was cut by 1 base and J by 6 bases, with 13 bases left in between. In nucleotides, the CDR3 is TGTGCCAGCTCACCACTTAAGTTACCGGGCAATGAGCAGTTCTTC. Residues: CASSPLKLPGNEQFF.